What follows is one T cell receptor beta chain and its context. What it binds is unknown. Expressed TCRB transcripts got sequenced, as all isolated RNA was reverse transcribed. Repertoires were generated with immunoSEQ multiplex PCR, while TCRdb's copy carries only in-frame clones and drops some. The sample has under 300,000 clones, roughly 20% seen once. Staining for CD45RO/CCR7/CD25/CD127/CD95/CD27 allowed sorting of CD4+ naive, central memory, regulatory and stem cell-like memory cells. The sample comes from a study of beta chain features in type 1 diabetes. Background on the study: Sorted cells examined across all samples numbered 85 million to 130 million. Whole-study findings and limits: Type 1 diabetes patients showed a moderate but significant shortening of TCRB CDR3s in all four CD4+ subsets. There was no resolution here of whether HLA type influences TCRB rearrangement.

The CDR3 is 15 amino acids. Trimming cost V 0 bases and J 3 bases; bases outside gene matches: 2. Germline loops: CDR1 SGHTA, CDR2 FQGTGA. The specimen was naive CD4+ T cells from blood. The origin of this receptor is a woman aged 40 to 49 with type 1 diabetes. This chain joins TRBV7-3 and TRBJ2-1, with 7 bases lining up with TRBD2. The CDR3 DNA is TGTGCCAGCAGCTTAACAAGCGGGGTCTACAATGAGCAGTTCTTC. Encoded protein: CASSLTSGVYNEQFF.